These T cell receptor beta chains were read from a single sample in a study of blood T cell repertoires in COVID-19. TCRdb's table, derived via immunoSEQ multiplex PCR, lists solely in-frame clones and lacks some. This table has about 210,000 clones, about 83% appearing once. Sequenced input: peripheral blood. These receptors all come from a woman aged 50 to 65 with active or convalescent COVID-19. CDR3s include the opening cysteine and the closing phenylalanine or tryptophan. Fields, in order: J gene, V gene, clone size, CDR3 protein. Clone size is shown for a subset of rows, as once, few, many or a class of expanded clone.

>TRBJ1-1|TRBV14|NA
CASSQDLGRGWTEAFF
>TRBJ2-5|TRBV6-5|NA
CASLGAGLGETQYF
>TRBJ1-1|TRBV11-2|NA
CASSLVWGQAEAFF
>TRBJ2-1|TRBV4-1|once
CASSQVAYNEQFF
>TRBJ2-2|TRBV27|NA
CASSSAGVGTGELFF
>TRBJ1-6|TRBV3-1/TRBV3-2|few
CASSQGRTAYNSPLHF
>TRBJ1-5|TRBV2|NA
CASSRGQGNNQPQHF
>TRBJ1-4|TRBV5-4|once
CASSTRDRGEEKLFF
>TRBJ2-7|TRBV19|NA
CATRGTVSYEQYF
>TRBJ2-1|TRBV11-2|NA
CASSPSFGGMGNEQFF
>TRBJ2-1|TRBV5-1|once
CASSLLAGSYNEQFF
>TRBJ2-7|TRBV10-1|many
CASSGEREVSEQYF
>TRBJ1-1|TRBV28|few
CASTSGGPGREAFF
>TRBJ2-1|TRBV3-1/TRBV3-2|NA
CASSQGLASGRAGNEQFF
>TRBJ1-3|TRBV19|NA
CASSPKRGNTIYF
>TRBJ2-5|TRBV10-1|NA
CASSVGTGSQETQYF
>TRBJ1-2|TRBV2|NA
CASSRNNLANYGYTF
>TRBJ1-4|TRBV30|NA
CAWHSSGGHEKLFF
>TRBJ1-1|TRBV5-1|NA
CASSNGVTEAFF
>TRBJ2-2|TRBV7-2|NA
CASSLQQGTGELFF
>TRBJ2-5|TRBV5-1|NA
CASSRGQGLVETQYF
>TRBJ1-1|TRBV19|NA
CASSSLGVAQRNTEAFF
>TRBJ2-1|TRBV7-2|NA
CAIRTSSYNEQFF
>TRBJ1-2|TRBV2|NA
CASTVQTSIYGYTF
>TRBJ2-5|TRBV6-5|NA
CASSYSNRAGKETQYF
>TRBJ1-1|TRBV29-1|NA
CSVEDTGMNTEAFF
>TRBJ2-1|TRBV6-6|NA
CASRLDTYNEQFF
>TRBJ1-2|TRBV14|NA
CASSQVQSYGYTF
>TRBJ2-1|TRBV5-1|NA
CASRWREGPYNEQFF
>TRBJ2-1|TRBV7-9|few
CASSLGTSGNSYNEQFF
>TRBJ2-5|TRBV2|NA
CATSPDRGQETQYF
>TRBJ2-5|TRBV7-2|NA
CASSLYGGAYQETQYF
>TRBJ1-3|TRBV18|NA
CASSPGVGFSGNTIYF
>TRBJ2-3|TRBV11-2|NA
CASSLGGSGGTDTQYF
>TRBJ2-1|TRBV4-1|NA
CASSQEGRGYNEQFF
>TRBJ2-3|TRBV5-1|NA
CASSSGTGSKEPTQYF
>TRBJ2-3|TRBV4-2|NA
CASSQDWLAGVSSTDTQYF
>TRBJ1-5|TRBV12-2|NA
CASRLARDRGCQPQHF
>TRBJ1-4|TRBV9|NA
CASSPGTQGEKKLFF
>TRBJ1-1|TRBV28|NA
CASGYKYTEAFF
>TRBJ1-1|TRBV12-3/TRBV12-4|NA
CATGDRANTEAFF
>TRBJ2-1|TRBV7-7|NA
CASSSPGGTSDRTERPYNEQFF
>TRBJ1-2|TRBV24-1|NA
CATSDPGAPLNYGYTF
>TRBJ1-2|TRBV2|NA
CASSEDIYGYTF
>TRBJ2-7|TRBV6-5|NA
CASSPWDRVSYEQYF
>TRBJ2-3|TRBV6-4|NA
CASSSAGGITDTQYF
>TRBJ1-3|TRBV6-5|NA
CATTRGLSSGNTIYF
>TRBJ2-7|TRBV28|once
CASREDRDHEQYF